The 20 T cell receptor beta chains listed next were all sequenced from one sample in a study of T-cell reconstitution after alpha-beta-depleted transplantation in children. Researchers prepared the TCRbeta library using unique molecular identifiers, the study reports. TCRdb analysed the PCR reads with MiXCR anew, one entry per CDR3 protein. This repertoire shows nearly 250,000 distinct CDR3 sequences, 8.2% found once; its top ten account for less than 8%. Sequenced material: PBMCs, mostly from graft donor cells, taken 180 days after TCRalphabeta/CD19-depleted stem cell transplant. These receptors were obtained from a male patient under 18 who had a stem cell transplant for acute lymphoblastic leukemia, so the T cells may come from the graft donor.

This clonotype was observed many times. The chain combines TRBV20-1 with TRBJ2-7, with no clear D. Germline values: CDR1 DFQATT, CDR2 SNEGSKA (reference sequence). The CDR3 consists of 14 residues. V was shortened by 3 bases and J by 2 bases, with 14 bases between the two germline ends. CDR3 loop: CSASRFFATYEQYF. The DNA for the CDR3 is TGCAGTGCTAGTAGATTCTTCGCCACCTACGAGCAGTACTTC.

Ten or more counts support this clonotype. The chain joins TRBV29-1 to TRBJ2-2; TRBD2 agrees at 15 bases. Trimming at V came to 5 bases and at J to 5 bases, leaving 6 bases not matched to a gene. From germline, CDR1 is SQVTM and CDR2 ANQGSEA. There are 16 residues in the CDR3. DNA of the CDR3: TGCAGCGTTACGGGACTAGCGGGAGGAGGGACCGGGGAGCTGTTTTTT. Translation: CSVTGLAGGGTGELFF.

This clonotype was counted at least ten times. The rearrangement links TRBV7-2 to TRBJ1-2; no clear D gene. Trimming stripped 10 bases from V and 8 bases from J, with 11 bases between. The germline V gene has CDR1 SGHTA and CDR2 FQGNSA. CDR3 length equals 10 residues. The CDR3 loop reads CATGRVGYTF. For the CDR3, the DNA is TGTGCCACGGGTAGAGTCGGCTACACCTTC.

The chain recombines TRBV28 with TRBJ2-2, with TRBD2 matching over 9 bases. CDR1 MDHEN and CDR2 SYDVKM come from the germline V gene. V shed 11 bases and J 4 bases; nucleotides not matched to a gene: 8. The CDR3 sequence is 14 residues long. The CDR3 sequence: CAGQAGGGTGELFF. In DNA form, the CDR3 reads TGTGCCGGGCAAGCGGGAGGAGGCACCGGGGAGCTGTTTTTT.

The chain recombines TRBV7-4 with TRBJ2-2, with 7 positions matching TRBD2. Per germline, CDR1 SGHVT and CDR2 SQSDAQ. The CDR3 consists of 17 residues. Germline trimming cut 1 base from V and 0 bases from J; bases unmatched to any gene: 5. CDR3 sequence reads: CASSLGASGSNTGELFF. CDR3 coding DNA: TGTGCCAGCAGCTTAGGGGCTAGCGGATCGAACACCGGGGAGCTGTTTTTT.

In its sample, this clonotype was seen a few times. This sequence may be a read error, since a much larger clone differs from it by one base. The rearrangement joins TRBV5-1 to TRBJ1-2; possibly TRBD1 for D (5 bases). V lost 1 base and J lost 6, with 10 bases in between. Germline V lookup: CDR1 SGHRS, CDR2 YFSETQ. This CDR3 has 13 amino acids. The CDR3 DNA reads as TGCGCCAGCAGCTTGATCCGGGGGGATGGCTACACCTTC. Translated, it gives CASSLIRGDGYTF. Based on the CDR3 plus reference TRBV5-1 and TRBJ1-2, the full variable domain is KAGVTQTPRYLIKTRGQQVTLSCSPISGHRSVSWYQQTPGQGLQFLFEYFSETQRNKGNFPGRFSGRQFSNSRSEMNVSTLELGDSALYLCASSLIRGDGYTFGSGTRLTVV.

The sample holds many counts of this clonotype. The rearrangement links TRBV12-3 or TRBV12-4 to TRBJ1-2; weak D call: TRBD1 (6 bases). The CDR3 is 13 residues long. Trimming cost V 5 bases and J 7 bases, with 14 bases left between them. Written as DNA, the CDR3 is TGTGCCAGCAGTCCGGGGGCCCAAGGTGGCTACACCTTC. It specifies CASSPGAQGGYTF.

The chain recombines TRBV9 with TRBJ2-6; D assignment may be TRBD1 or TRBD2 (5 bases each). This CDR3 spans 15 amino acids. The V end lost 2 bases, the J end lost 4 bases, and 10 bases lay between the germline ends. Germline V CDR1 and CDR2: SGDLS, YYNGEE. CDR3: CASSVMGEGANVLTF. The CDR3 DNA sequence: TGTGCCAGCAGCGTGATGGGGGAAGGGGCCAACGTCCTGACTTTC.

This clonotype was picked up a small number of times. The rearrangement links TRBV4-3 to TRBJ1-5; TRBD1 matches at 9 bases. V gave up 4 bases and J gave up 5 bases; unmatched junction bases: 12. Germline CDR1 LGHNA, CDR2 YSLEER. The CDR3 sequence is 17 residues long. The CDR3 nucleotides read TGCGCCAGCAGCCCCTCTCCCGGGACAGGGAAGCATCAGCCCCAGCATTTT. Translating gives CASSPSPGTGKHQPQHF.

This clonotype has ten or more counts. V is TRBV9 and J is TRBJ2-3; D unclear. This CDR3 is built from 14 residues. Trimming cost V 0 bases and J 2 bases, with 7 bases left between them. Germline CDR1 SGDLS, CDR2 YYNGEE. The CDR3 sequence is CASSVEDATDTQYF. The DNA for the CDR3 is TGTGCCAGCAGCGTAGAGGACGCCACAGATACGCAGTATTTT.

This clonotype was detected many times. J is TRBJ2-3 and V is TRBV20-1; 10 nucleotides match TRBD2. Per the germline V gene, CDR1 is DFQATT and CDR2 is SNEGSKA (reference sequence). This CDR3 region has 13 residues. The V and J ends lost 6 bases and 9 bases, in that order; junction bases with no gene match: 9. This CDR3 reads CSAVPGLASTQYF. CDR3 sequence (DNA): TGCAGTGCCGTCCCGGGACTAGCGTCGACGCAGTATTTT.

This clonotype was seen many times. The chain couples TRBV12-3 or TRBV12-4 to TRBJ1-1; D remains unclear. The germline V and J ends were trimmed by 3 bases and 1 base, with 9 bases remaining between them. The CDR3 is 14 amino acids. The CDR3 loop is CASSFPGRNTEAFF. In nucleotides, the CDR3 is TGTGCCAGCAGTTTCCCCGGACGGAACACTGAAGCTTTCTTT.

This clonotype was counted ten times or more. The rearrangement uses TRBV20-1 and TRBJ2-3; D might be TRBD2 (6 bases). This CDR3 has 13 residues. Trimming took 6 bases from V and 0 from J, leaving 10 bases between them. From germline, CDR1 is DFQATT and CDR2 SNEGSKA (reference sequence). For the CDR3, the DNA is TGCAGTGCCCCCGGGACTAGCACAGATACGCAGTATTTT. It specifies CSAPGTSTDTQYF.

This clonotype has a count of ten or more. V usage is TRBV28 and J usage is TRBJ2-7; weak D call: TRBD1 (6 bases). This CDR3 comprises 14 residues. The V end lost 3 bases, the J end lost 9 bases, and 18 bases lay between the germline ends. Germline V gives CDR1 MDHEN, CDR2 SYDVKM. This CDR3 reads CASSFAGALWRQYF. The CDR3 DNA reads as TGTGCCAGCAGTTTCGCAGGGGCCCTATGGAGGCAGTACTTC.

This clonotype has a count of ten or more. The rearrangement joins TRBV5-1 to TRBJ2-1; TRBD2 aligns across 16 bases. This CDR3 has 17 residues. Germline loops: CDR1 SGHRS, CDR2 YFSETQ. The junction had 5 bases not matched to a gene; V was cut back by 1 base and J by 7 bases. The CDR3 DNA reads TGCGCCAGCAGCTTGCGGGGACTAGCGGGAGGGCAGAATGAGCAGTTCTTC. Translating it yields CASSLRGLAGGQNEQFF.

This clonotype was seen only once. A much more abundant neighbour one base away suggests this may be a read error. The chain couples TRBV20-1 to TRBJ2-4; 7 nucleotides align to TRBD2. The CDR3 spans 17 residues. V shed 3 bases, J shed 2 bases, and the junction held 13 bases outside the gene matches. Germline CDR1 is DFQATT and CDR2 is SNEGSKA (reference sequence). The CDR3, as DNA: TGCAGTGCTAGGAGCGGGGAAGGGAGGACTTCCAAAAACATTCAGTACTTC. Residues: CSARSGEGRTSKNIQYF.

This clonotype was counted ten times or more. The rearrangement uses TRBV11-2 and TRBJ2-2; D remains ambiguous. The V and J ends lost 4 bases and 0 bases respectively, with 12 bases between them. CDR3 size: 16 residues. Germline-derived CDR1 and CDR2 are SGHAT and FQNNGV. The CDR3 sequence: CASSSLRTANTGELFF. CDR3 DNA sequence: TGTGCCAGCAGCTCCCTCCGCACAGCGAACACCGGGGAGCTGTTTTTT.

This clonotype was counted many times. This chain uses TRBV20-1 with TRBJ2-1, with 10 nucleotides matching TRBD2. Trimming removed 3 bases from V and 4 bases from J; junction bases left unmatched: 3. CDR3 size: 14 residues. Germline CDR1 DFQATT, CDR2 SNEGSKA (reference sequence). CDR3 bases: TGCAGTGCTAGCCCGACTAGCGGGTACAATGAGCAGTTCTTC. Encoded protein: CSASPTSGYNEQFF.

This clonotype was picked up many times. This rearrangement joins TRBV6-1 to TRBJ2-6; D is possibly TRBD1 (5 bases). The CDR3 consists of 14 residues. With 8 bases removed from V and 3 bases from J, the gap between germline ends came to 11 bases. Per the germline V gene, CDR1 is MNHNS and CDR2 is SASEGT. Here the CDR3 reads CASRSRVGANVLTF. The CDR3 DNA reads as TGTGCCAGCCGCTCCAGGGTTGGGGCCAACGTCCTGACTTTC.

This clonotype occurred many times. V usage is TRBV5-1 and J usage is TRBJ2-3, with D tentatively TRBD2 (6 bases). The germline CDR1 and CDR2 sequences are SGHRS and YFSETQ. CDR3 length: 15 residues. V was cut by 6 bases and J by 2 bases, with 16 bases left in between. The CDR3 coding sequence is TGCGCCAGCACAGGGACTCCCTCAAACACAGATACGCAGTATTTT. Protein sequence: CASTGTPSNTDTQYF.